The 18 T cell receptor beta chains below come from one sample, sequenced in a study of T cell responses to AZD1222 COVID-19 vaccine. Profiled with immunoSEQ multiplex PCR; TCRdb holds only in-frame clones, not every one. The sample records more than 75,000 clones, approximately 90% being singletons. The sample consisted of peripheral blood, taken on day 0 of AZD1222 vaccination. The receptors here all came from an adult in good health.

This sequence joins TRBV28 and TRBJ2-2, with TRBD2 matching 9 bases. This CDR3 is 16 amino acids long. V shed 6 bases and J 3 bases; nucleotides not matched to a gene: 8. Germline values: CDR1 MDHEN, CDR2 SYDVKM. The CDR3 loop is CASRRPGLADTGELFF. CDR3 DNA sequence: TGTGCCAGCAGACGACCGGGACTAGCCGACACCGGGGAGCTGTTTTTT.

This chain uses TRBV9 with TRBJ1-1, with a possible D match to TRBD1 (5 bases). Germline V lookup: CDR1 SGDLS, CDR2 YYNGEE. This CDR3 is built from 14 residues. The V end lost 0 bases, the J end lost 5 bases, and 11 bases lay between the germline ends. The CDR3 DNA reads TGTGCCAGCAGCGTAGGGAGGGAGGGGACTGAAGCTTTCTTT. Translating it yields CASSVGREGTEAFF.

The chain has TRBV27 and TRBJ1-2, with 10 bases that match TRBD1. This CDR3 region has 14 residues. The V gene end was trimmed by 7 bases and the J gene end by 5 bases; junction bases not matched to a gene: 7. Per germline, CDR1 MNHEY and CDR2 SMNVEV (reference sequence). The CDR3: CASTAGQGVYGYTF. Here the CDR3 DNA reads TGTGCCAGCACCGCCGGACAGGGGGTATATGGCTACACCTTC.

The V call is TRBV27, the J call TRBJ1-3; D gene ambiguous. Trimming took off 0 bases at V and 6 bases at J, with 9 bases between the two ends. CDR3 length: 14 residues. Germline V lookup: CDR1 MNHEY, CDR2 SMNVEV (reference sequence). This CDR3 is CASSLSGLENTIYF. DNA of the CDR3: TGTGCCAGCAGTTTATCTGGTTTGGAAAACACCATATATTTT.

The J gene is TRBJ1-1, the V gene TRBV4-1, with D perhaps matching TRBD1 (5 bases). With 1 base removed from V and 1 base from J, the gap between germline ends came to 13 bases. Per germline, CDR1 MGHRA and CDR2 YSYEKL. This CDR3 spans 16 amino acids. The CDR3 DNA reads as TGCGCCAGCAGCCAAGCCTCAGGCCAGGGGAACACTGAAGCTTTCTTT. It is translated as CASSQASGQGNTEAFF.

This CDR3 reads CASSSRDGYTF. The CDR3 DNA sequence: TGTGCCAGCAGTTCTCGTGATGGCTACACCTTC. This chain connects TRBV28 to TRBJ1-2; D gene unclear. The V and J ends lost 4 bases and 6 bases respectively, with 6 bases between them. This CDR3 has 11 residues. Germline assignment: CDR1 MDHEN and CDR2 SYDVKM.

This chain joins TRBV4-1 and TRBJ1-1, with a possible D match to TRBD1 (5 bases). The CDR3 sequence is 17 residues long. Germline V lookup: CDR1 MGHRA, CDR2 YSYEKL. V dropped 5 bases and J dropped 0 bases, with 19 bases sitting between them. The CDR3 sequence is CASSDMAGGKMNTEAFF. The CDR3 region has the DNA TGCGCCAGCAGCGATATGGCGGGGGGAAAGATGAACACTGAAGCTTTCTTT.

The chain is built from TRBV7-3 and TRBJ2-3, with D perhaps matching TRBD1 (5 bases). There are 15 residues in the CDR3. With 5 bases removed from V and 4 bases from J, the gap between germline ends came to 16 bases. Per germline, CDR1 SGHTA and CDR2 FQGTGA. CDR3 in DNA: TGTGCCAGCAGCAAGGGGCAGGGAATCTCAGATACGCAGTATTTT. Its protein is CASSKGQGISDTQYF. The variable domain in full, with the rest retrieved from reference TRBV7-3 and TRBJ2-3, is GAGVSQTPSNKVTEKGKYVELRCDPISGHTALYWYRQSLGQGPEFLIYFQGTGAADDSGLPNDRFFAVRPEGSVSTLKIQRTERGDSAVYLCASSKGQGISDTQYFGPGTRLTVL.

The chain links TRBV25-1 to TRBJ1-3; D remains ambiguous. Trimming stripped 3 bases from V and 0 bases from J, with 9 bases between. Germline CDR1 reads MGHDK; CDR2 reads SYGVNS. The CDR3 is made up of 15 amino acids. Here the CDR3 reads CASSELGGSGNTIYF. DNA for the CDR3: TGTGCCAGCAGTGAGTTGGGTGGCTCTGGAAACACCATATATTTT.

The chain links TRBV10-2 to TRBJ2-6; D is undetermined. V lost 4 bases to trimming and J lost 5 bases, with 21 bases between them. The CDR3 has 18 residues. CDR1 is WSHSY and CDR2 is SAAADI in the germline V gene. CDR3 coding DNA: TGCGCCAGCAGTGTTGCTGCACTTCTAACAAAGCGGGCCAACGTCCTGACTTTC. Its translation is CASSVAALLTKRANVLTF.

The chain is built from TRBV3-1 (or the pseudogene TRBV3-2) and TRBJ1-1; 8 bases fit TRBD1. V shed 1 base, J shed 7 bases, and the junction held 2 bases outside the gene matches. This CDR3 has 13 residues. In germline, CDR1 is LGHDT, CDR2 YNNKEL (reference sequence). This CDR3 reads CASSQGTGFEAFF. Here the CDR3 DNA reads TGTGCCAGCAGCCAAGGGACAGGGTTTGAAGCTTTCTTT.

Sample share makes this clone medium-sized. This chain links TRBV27 with TRBJ2-3, with D hard to call. The CDR3 is made up of 13 amino acids. V dropped 2 bases and J dropped 0 bases, with 3 bases sitting between them. CDR1 and CDR2 from the germline V gene are MNHEY and SMNVEV (reference sequence). The CDR3 is CASSLLSTDTQYF. CDR3 coding DNA: TGTGCCAGCAGTTTACTGAGCACAGATACGCAGTATTTT.

This clone has a single count. This chain connects TRBV15 to TRBJ2-1; D tentatively reads TRBD1 or TRBD2 (5 bases each). This CDR3 spans 14 amino acids. V was clipped by 7 bases and J by 5 bases, with 15 bases between them. Germline V gene sequence: CDR1 LNHNV, CDR2 YYDKDF (reference sequence). In DNA, the CDR3 is TGTGCCACCACTTACCGGGACGAGAACAATGAGCAGTTCTTC. As protein: CATTYRDENNEQFF.

The chain employs TRBV10-1 and TRBJ2-6; the match to TRBD1 covers 8 bases. The germline V gene encodes CDR1 WNHNN and CDR2 SYGVQD (reference sequence). With V trimmed by 3 bases and J by 0 bases, 13 bases remained unmatched. The CDR3 is 20 amino acids. The CDR3 is CASSDPNSGQVLSGANVLTF. CDR3 nucleotides: TGCGCCAGCAGTGATCCAAACTCGGGACAGGTTCTCTCTGGGGCCAACGTCCTGACTTTC.

The sample holds one count of this clone. The rearrangement joins TRBV7-3 to TRBJ1-4; TRBD1 might be the D (5 bases). The CDR3 contains 13 residues. Germline CDR1 SGHTA, CDR2 FQGTGA. The V end lost 4 bases, the J end lost 5 bases, and 8 bases lay between the germline ends. The CDR3 region is CASSSGANEKLFF. The DNA of the CDR3 is TGTGCCAGCAGCTCCGGGGCGAATGAAAAACTGTTTTTT.

The chain has TRBV5-6 and TRBJ1-6; D gene unclear. The CDR3 runs to 12 residues. V was pared by 2 bases and J by 6 bases, with 3 bases between. In germline, CDR1 is SGHDT, CDR2 YYEEEE. The DNA for the CDR3 is TGTGCCAGCAGCTTCTCTAATTCACCCCTCCACTTT. It encodes CASSFSNSPLHF.

The rearrangement uses TRBV5-6 and TRBJ2-7; D remains unclear. The V gene lost 4 bases and the J gene lost 5 bases, with 13 bases spanning the gap. CDR3 length: 13 amino acids. In germline, CDR1 is SGHDT, CDR2 YYEEEE. The CDR3 DNA is TGTGCCAGCAGCCTATCCCTTCCCGACGAGCAGTACTTC. Amino acid sequence: CASSLSLPDEQYF.

The genes are TRBV5-1 and TRBJ2-5; 7 bases fit TRBD2. The J segment lost 5 bases and the V segment lost 4 bases, leaving 11 bases of the junction unmatched. This CDR3 is built from 15 residues. Germline assignment: CDR1 SGHRS and CDR2 YFSETQ. CDR3 loop: CASSPGAGAVETQYF. CDR3 nucleotides: TGCGCCAGCAGCCCTGGTGCGGGAGCGGTGGAGACCCAGTACTTC.